The text below deals with one TCR beta chain. In the original processing: Reference gene primers were amplified, and this amplification served to estimate nucleated cell counts. Only in-frame clones appear in the TCRdb table, and some are missing; sequencing was by immunoSEQ multiplex PCR. For V, J and clone size, that table is used; D and trimming come from the DNA. The table has fewer than 400,000 clones, about 86% seen once; the top ten hold 2.5% to 3%. This entry belongs to a study of blood T cell repertoires in COVID-19. Study context: Researchers got acute and convalescent COVID-19 samples from the United States, Italy and Spain. Sample material is recorded as cDNA or gDNA derived from T cells, B-cell-depleted T cells, or PBMCs.

This CDR3 has 15 residues. What was sequenced was peripheral blood. The origin of this receptor is a man aged 25-45 years with active or convalescent COVID-19. The chain is built from TRBV21-1 and TRBJ1-2; no check of the table's D call, TRBD1, against the DNA was made. TRBV21-1 is termed a pseudogene. This chain's CDR3 is CASSGGQVDSPGYTF. The CDR3 bases are TGTGCCAGCAGCGGAGGACAGGTTGATTCTCCCGGCTACACCTTC.